This TCR beta chain was sequenced during a study of cytotoxic CD8 clonotypes in ibrutinib-treated CLL. Study details: Within the patient group, under 12 were relapsed/refractory and over 14 treatment-naive, and some 17 were IGHV unmutated.

Generated by immunoSEQ multiplex PCR, the TCRdb table keeps only in-frame clones and is missing some. This sample yields over 8,500 clones, of which 79% are seen a single time; 16% belongs to the top ten. The CDR3 consists of 13 residues. Between the trimmed V and J ends, which lost 3 bases and 9 bases, there was a span of 15 bases. Looked up from germline, CDR1 is SGHTA and CDR2 is FQGTGA. The receptor's source is a human donor with chronic lymphocytic leukemia. The sequencing here drew on PBMCs, taken at disease progression, from a patient treated with ibrutinib. The rearrangement links TRBV7-3 to TRBJ2-7, with D uncertain. The CDR3: CASSFSSLPRQYF. The CDR3 DNA sequence: TGTGCCAGCAGCTTTAGTTCCCTACCACGGCAGTACTTC.